Below, 21 T cell receptor beta chains from the same sample are listed, as sequenced in a study of blood T cells in healthy people across ages. A second PCR of roughly 7 to 11 cycles used a sample-barcoded 5' primer and a J-beta primer mix. TCRdb used MiXCR to reprocess the 5' RACE reads, holding one entry per CDR3 protein. Counted here are 800,000 or so distinct CDR3 sequences, approximately 65% occurring once; the ten biggest clones make up roughly 26%. The sequenced sample was blood. The receptors were sampled from a man aged 30 to 45 in good health.

The sample holds many counts of this clonotype. The chain uses TRBV7-3 and TRBJ2-7; no firm D call. The CDR3 runs 13 residues. CDR1 SGHTA and CDR2 FQGTGA come from the germline V gene. V was clipped by 4 bases and J by 3 bases, with 10 bases between them. As DNA, the CDR3 is TGTGCCAGCAGCTCCGGCCCCAACTACGAGCAGTACTTC. Its translation is CASSSGPNYEQYF.

This clonotype was seen only a few times. The chain recombines TRBV7-2 with TRBJ2-2; the D gene could be TRBD1 or TRBD2 (5 bases each). Germline lookup yields CDR1 SGHTA and CDR2 FQGNSA. This CDR3 is built from 14 residues. Trimming shortened V by 1 base and J by 6 bases, and 9 bases separated the two germline ends. The CDR3 reads CASSLGEGSGELFF. CDR3 in DNA: TGTGCCAGCAGCTTAGGAGAGGGGTCCGGGGAGCTGTTTTTT.

The V call is TRBV4-3, the J call TRBJ2-7; D call uncertain. TRBJ2-5 explains the end of the DNA better; the J call may be wrong. The CDR3 totals 13 residues. CDR1 and CDR2 (germline): LGHNA, YSLEER. The CDR3 region has the DNA TGCGCCAGCAGCCAACGGAGACGAGAGACCCAGTACTTC. This sequence encodes CASSQRRRETQYF.

The chain uses TRBV7-2 and TRBJ2-7; D might be TRBD1 or TRBD2, each matching 5 bases. The CDR3 consists of 15 residues. The germline V gene encodes CDR1 SGHTA and CDR2 FQGNSA. Between the trimmed V and J ends, which lost 5 bases and 1 base, there was a span of 15 bases. The DNA of the CDR3 is TGTGCCAGCAGCCGACCAGTTGGGGGATCCTACGAGCAGTACTTC. Translated, it gives CASSRPVGGSYEQYF.

V is TRBV2 and J is TRBJ1-6, with D perhaps TRBD1 (5 bases). The CDR3 is 16 amino acids. In germline, CDR1 is SNHLY, CDR2 FYNNEI. V was pared by 5 bases and J by 5 bases, with 16 bases between. The DNA of the CDR3 is TGTGCCAGCAGTTGGAATGGTGGGGCGGATAATTCACCCCTCCACTTT. Protein product: CASSWNGGADNSPLHF.

The rearrangement uses TRBV2 and TRBJ1-5; a possible D gene is TRBD1 (6 bases). The germline V gene encodes CDR1 SNHLY and CDR2 FYNNEI. Trimming removed 8 bases from V and 8 bases from J, with 16 bases in between. The CDR3 extends over 13 amino acids. The CDR3: CASCPDSWEPQHF. The CDR3 DNA reads as TGTGCCAGCTGTCCGGACAGTTGGGAGCCCCAGCATTTT. The whole variable domain, filled in from reference TRBV2 and TRBJ1-5, reads EPEVTQTPSHQVTQMGQEVILRCVPISNHLYFYWYRQILGQKVEFLVSFYNNEISEKSEIFDDQFSVERPDGSNFTLKIRSTKLEDSAMYFCASCPDSWEPQHFGDGTRLSIL.

A remark on this clonotype: The junction shows a germline mismatch at one end, possibly a read error. The J gene is TRBJ2-6, the V gene TRBV6-2 or TRBV6-3; maybe TRBD1 (5 bases). Germline assignment: CDR1 MNHEY and CDR2 SVGEGT. The CDR3 contains 13 residues. The CDR3 DNA reads as TGTGCCAGCACCCGCCCTGGGGCCAACGTCCCGACTTTC. This sequence encodes CASTRPGANVPTF.

The chain recombines TRBV20-1 with TRBJ2-4; D is uncertain. There are 15 residues in the CDR3. Germline CDR1 and CDR2: DFQATT and SNEGSKA (reference sequence). V shed 1 base and J shed 3 bases, with 13 bases lying between them. The CDR3 region is CSARAAQAIKNIQYF. The CDR3 DNA sequence: TGCAGTGCTAGAGCGGCGCAGGCAATCAAAAACATTCAGTACTTC.

This clonotype occurred once. The chain employs TRBV20-1 and TRBJ2-7; D remains ambiguous. Trimming left V 7 bases short and J 0 bases short, with 10 bases between. Per the germline V gene, CDR1 is DFQATT and CDR2 is SNEGSKA (reference sequence). There are 12 residues in the CDR3. The CDR3 DNA reads as TGCAGTGGCGTCCCGAGCTCCTACGAGCAGTACTTC. It yields the protein CSGVPSSYEQYF.

The CDR3, as DNA: TGCAGCGTTGGGAACTACAATGAGCAGTTCTTC. It codes for CSVGNYNEQFF. The J gene is TRBJ2-1, the V gene TRBV29-1; no clear D. Trimming pared 4 bases from V and 3 bases from J, leaving 4 bases between. The CDR3 is made up of 11 amino acids. Germline assignment: CDR1 SQVTM and CDR2 ANQGSEA.

The chain links TRBV3-1 to TRBJ2-4, with D possibly being TRBD1 (7 bases). The CDR3 loop spans 13 amino acids. Germline V CDR1 and CDR2: LGHDT, YNNKEL (reference sequence). V lost 7 bases, J lost 9 bases, and 16 bases lay in between. The CDR3 coding sequence is TGTGCCAGCATGTGTCAGGGGGGAAGCATTCAGTACTTC. Protein sequence: CASMCQGGSIQYF.

This clonotype was picked up one time. V usage is TRBV29-1 and J usage is TRBJ1-2; possible D gene TRBD1, 5 bases. Germline CDR1 reads SQVTM; CDR2 reads ANQGSEA. V lost 3 bases and J lost 5, with 13 bases in between. The CDR3 has 13 amino acids. In DNA form, the CDR3 reads TGCAGCGTTGATGAAGGGTCAGGGTATGGCTACACCTTC. It codes for CSVDEGSGYGYTF.

This chain connects TRBV6-1 to TRBJ1-1; a weak D match, TRBD1 (5 bases). Trimming pared 3 bases from V and 6 bases from J, leaving 14 bases between. Germline V gene data show CDR1 as MNHNS and CDR2 as SASEGT. The CDR3 covers 14 residues. In nucleotides, the CDR3 is TGTGCCAGCAGTGACCCGGGGGGAAGGGCTGAAGCTTTCTTT. Its protein is CASSDPGGRAEAFF.

This chain links TRBV6-6 with TRBJ2-7; tentative D call: TRBD2 (5 bases). Trimming shortened V by 5 bases and J by 5 bases, and 19 bases separated the two germline ends. Germline CDR1 is MNHNY and CDR2 is SVGAGI (reference sequence). The CDR3 totals 15 residues. As DNA, the CDR3 is TGTGCCAGCAGTAACCGCCAGAGGGTGGGCCACGAGCAGTACTTC. This gives the protein CASSNRQRVGHEQYF.

This chain links TRBV4-2 with TRBJ2-1; TRBD2 aligns across 15 bases. This CDR3 has 17 residues. Germline V gene lookup returns CDR1 LGHNA and CDR2 YNFKEQ. V lost 5 bases to trimming and J lost 9 bases; unmatched junction nucleotides: 11. CDR3 loop: CASSSPGLAGGYGEQFF. CDR3 DNA: TGTGCCAGCAGCTCACCGGGACTAGCGGGGGGTTATGGTGAGCAGTTCTTC.

V is TRBV6-5 and J is TRBJ1-2; TRBD1 is a possible D gene (5 bases). The germline gives CDR1 MNHEY, CDR2 SVGAGI. Between the trimmed V and J ends, which lost 2 bases and 4 bases, there was a span of 14 bases. CDR3 length: 15 amino acids. DNA of the CDR3: TGTGCCAGCAGTTACAGGGGCTTTGGGGGCTATGGCTACACCTTC. Residues: CASSYRGFGGYGYTF.

J is TRBJ1-5 and V is TRBV4-1; a weak D match, TRBD1 (6 bases). The V gene lost 0 bases and the J gene lost 7 bases, with 22 bases spanning the gap. The CDR3 runs to 18 residues. CDR1 and CDR2 (germline): MGHRA, YSYEKL. The CDR3 sequence: CASSQDPVSAGVRQPQHF. DNA for the CDR3: TGCGCCAGCAGCCAAGATCCAGTAAGTGCAGGGGTGAGACAGCCCCAGCATTTT.

The V and J genes are TRBV2 and TRBJ2-1, with TRBD1 matching 12 bases. V was pared by 7 bases and J by 7 bases, with 8 bases of the junction left unmatched. The CDR3 length is 15 residues. In germline, CDR1 is SNHLY, CDR2 FYNNEI. In nucleotides, the CDR3 is TGTGCCAGCAAGATCGGGACAGGGGGCCGGAATGAGCAGTTCTTC. Its protein is CASKIGTGGRNEQFF.

This clonotype was seen a few times. The V gene is TRBV5-1, the J gene TRBJ2-4, with D tentatively TRBD2 (6 bases). Judging by the DNA end, TRBJ2-7 fits better; the J call may be wrong. The CDR3 spans 14 residues. Germline V lookup: CDR1 SGHRS, CDR2 YFSETQ. The CDR3: CASRRDGFSYEQYF. The CDR3 nucleotides read TGCGCCAGCAGGCGGGACGGATTTTCCTACGAGCAGTACTTC.

The gene calls are TRBV15 and TRBJ2-1; the match to TRBD2 covers 14 bases. The end of the DNA fits TRBJ2-7 better, so the J call may be wrong. The CDR3 consists of 16 residues. The V gene's germline CDR1 is LNHNV and CDR2 YYDKDF (reference sequence). As DNA, the CDR3 is TGTGCCACCGGCCGACTAGCGGGGGGGCTGTACAATGAGCAGTACTTC. Protein: CATGRLAGGLYNEQYF.

V and J are TRBV2 and TRBJ2-5, with D unclear. The CDR3 runs to 14 residues. Germline V gene data show CDR1 as SNHLY and CDR2 as FYNNEI. Between the trimmed V and J ends, which lost 6 bases and 1 base, there was a span of 12 bases. The CDR3 is CASSAISVQETQYF. The DNA for the CDR3 is TGTGCCAGCAGCGCCATTTCGGTCCAAGAGACCCAGTACTTC.